These 13 T cell receptor beta chains were all obtained from the same sample, sequenced in a study of blood T cell repertoires in COVID-19. Profiled with immunoSEQ multiplex PCR; TCRdb holds only in-frame clones, not every one. The sample carries over 200,000 clones, roughly 90% recorded once. The sequencing input was peripheral blood. These TCRs come from a woman aged 55-69 years with acute or convalescent COVID-19.

The chain is built from TRBV6-2 or TRBV6-3 and TRBJ1-2, with D tentatively TRBD1 (6 bases). In germline, CDR1 is MNHEY, CDR2 SVGEGT. V was cut by 5 bases and J by 7 bases, with 14 bases left in between. CDR3 length equals 13 residues. CDR3 nucleotide sequence: TGTGCCAGCAGTCCCCGAGGGGGATCTGGCTACACCTTC. Translation gives CASSPRGGSGYTF.

V and J are TRBV18 and TRBJ1-4, with 10 bases fitting TRBD1. Germline V gene lookup returns CDR1 KGHSH and CDR2 LQKENI. V dropped 4 bases and J dropped 7; count of bases not matched to a gene: 3. This CDR3 has 14 residues. The CDR3: CASSRDRGGEKLFF. The CDR3 DNA reads TGTGCCAGCTCACGGGACAGGGGAGGTGAAAAACTGTTTTTT.

The CDR3 loop is CASSLVTAANYGYTF. In DNA form, the CDR3 reads TGTGCCAGCAGTTTAGTCACCGCAGCTAACTATGGCTACACCTTC. The chain has TRBV28 and TRBJ1-2; D not certain. This CDR3 is 15 amino acids long. Germline V gene sequence: CDR1 MDHEN, CDR2 SYDVKM. The V end lost 2 bases, the J end lost 0 bases, and 10 bases lay between the germline ends.

This clone was detected only a few times. V gene TRBV7-2 combines with J gene TRBJ1-2, with 8 positions matching TRBD1. Germline CDR1 SGHTA, CDR2 FQGNSA. Trimming removed 5 bases from V and 2 bases from J; junction bases left unmatched: 7. This CDR3 is 15 amino acids long. CDR3 DNA sequence: TGTGCCAGCAGCCAGAACCAGGGGGCGAACTATGGCTACACCTTC. Translating gives CASSQNQGANYGYTF.

J is TRBJ1-1 and V is TRBV10-2, with D perhaps TRBD1 (5 bases). Looked up from germline, CDR1 is WSHSY and CDR2 is SAAADI. The CDR3 has 13 residues. V was shortened by 6 bases and J by 3 bases, with 11 bases between the two germline ends. The CDR3 DNA follows: TGCGCCAGCAGCCCCCAGGGATACACTGAAGCTTTCTTT. This translates into CASSPQGYTEAFF.

In this sample, this clone turned up a few times. The chain couples TRBV30 to TRBJ2-2; 12 bases map to TRBD1. With V trimmed by 2 bases and J by 7 bases, 5 bases remained unmatched. Germline V gene data show CDR1 as GTSNPN and CDR2 as SVGIG (reference sequence). This CDR3 has 15 residues. CDR3: CAWSSGQGAVGELFF. Here the CDR3 DNA reads TGTGCCTGGAGTTCGGGACAGGGGGCGGTCGGGGAGCTGTTTTTT.

The V call is TRBV19, the J call TRBJ1-1, with D possibly being TRBD1 (6 bases). V was clipped by 9 bases and J by 4 bases, with 21 bases between them. The CDR3 consists of 15 residues. Germline V gene sequence: CDR1 LNHDA, CDR2 SQIVND (reference sequence). For the CDR3, the DNA is TGTGCCAGCGAGAAAAGAAGGGGGATTGGCACTGAAGCTTTCTTT. As protein: CASEKRRGIGTEAFF.

V gene TRBV29-1 combines with J gene TRBJ2-7; maybe TRBD2 (7 bases). V lost 6 bases to trimming and J lost 4 bases, with 13 bases between them. Germline V gives CDR1 SQVTM, CDR2 ANQGSEA. This CDR3 spans 12 amino acids. CDR3 in amino acids: CSVLRGGYEQYF. CDR3 nucleotide sequence: TGCAGCGTCCTTAGGGGGGGATACGAGCAGTACTTC.

The V call is TRBV5-1, the J call TRBJ1-5, with 9 bases fitting TRBD1. This CDR3 region has 15 residues. Germline V lookup: CDR1 SGHRS, CDR2 YFSETQ. V gave up 3 bases and J gave up 5 bases; unmatched junction bases: 6. The CDR3 loop reads CASSSGTGPYQPQHF. DNA of the CDR3: TGCGCCAGCAGCTCCGGGACAGGGCCTTATCAGCCCCAGCATTTT.

This chain links TRBV19 with TRBJ1-2; D gene ambiguous. CDR1 is LNHDA, CDR2 SQIVND, per germline (reference sequence). This CDR3 region has 13 residues. Trimming took 5 bases from V and 7 from J, leaving 14 bases between them. This chain's CDR3 is CASSLLTVGGYTF. CDR3 DNA: TGTGCCAGTAGTCTACTAACGGTTGGTGGCTACACCTTC. Combining the CDR3 with reference TRBV19 and TRBJ1-2 gives the whole variable domain DGGITQSPKYLFRKEGQNVTLSCEQNLNHDAMYWYRQDPGQGLRLIYYSQIVNDFQKGDIAEGYSVSREKKESFPLTVTSAQKNPTAFYLCASSLLTVGGYTFGSGTRLTVV.

This chain connects TRBV7-9 to TRBJ2-4; perhaps TRBD2 as D (6 bases). The V gene lost 1 base and the J gene lost 6 bases, with 13 bases spanning the gap. Per germline, CDR1 SEHNR and CDR2 FQNEAQ (reference sequence). The CDR3 sequence is 15 residues long. Here the CDR3 reads CASSLGSGGGNIQYF. CDR3 DNA sequence: TGTGCCAGCAGCTTAGGGTCCGGGGGAGGAAACATTCAGTACTTC.

The chain combines TRBV5-4 with TRBJ1-4; TRBD1 aligns across 7 bases. The CDR3 loop spans 14 amino acids. V shed 8 bases and J 0 bases; nucleotides not matched to a gene: 4. Germline V gives CDR1 SGHNT, CDR2 YYREEE (reference sequence). The CDR3 sequence is CASRDSATNEKLFF. CDR3 sequence (DNA): TGTGCCAGTCGGGACAGCGCAACTAATGAAAAACTGTTTTTT. Using reference TRBV5-4 and TRBJ1-4 for the parts outside the CDR3, the full variable domain is ETGVTQSPTHLIKTRGQQVTLRCSSQSGHNTVSWYQQALGQGPQFIFQYYREEENGRGNFPPRFSGLQFPNYSSELNVNALELDDSALYLCASRDSATNEKLFFGSGTQLSVL.

This sequence joins TRBV6-2 or TRBV6-3 and TRBJ1-2, with no clear D. The CDR3 contains 16 residues. Germline V lookup: CDR1 MNHEY, CDR2 SVGEGT. Trimming left V 3 bases short and J 7 bases short, with 21 bases between. The CDR3 here is CASSYKSGRSRGGYTF. The CDR3 bases are TGTGCCAGCAGTTATAAGAGCGGCAGGAGTCGTGGTGGCTACACCTTC.